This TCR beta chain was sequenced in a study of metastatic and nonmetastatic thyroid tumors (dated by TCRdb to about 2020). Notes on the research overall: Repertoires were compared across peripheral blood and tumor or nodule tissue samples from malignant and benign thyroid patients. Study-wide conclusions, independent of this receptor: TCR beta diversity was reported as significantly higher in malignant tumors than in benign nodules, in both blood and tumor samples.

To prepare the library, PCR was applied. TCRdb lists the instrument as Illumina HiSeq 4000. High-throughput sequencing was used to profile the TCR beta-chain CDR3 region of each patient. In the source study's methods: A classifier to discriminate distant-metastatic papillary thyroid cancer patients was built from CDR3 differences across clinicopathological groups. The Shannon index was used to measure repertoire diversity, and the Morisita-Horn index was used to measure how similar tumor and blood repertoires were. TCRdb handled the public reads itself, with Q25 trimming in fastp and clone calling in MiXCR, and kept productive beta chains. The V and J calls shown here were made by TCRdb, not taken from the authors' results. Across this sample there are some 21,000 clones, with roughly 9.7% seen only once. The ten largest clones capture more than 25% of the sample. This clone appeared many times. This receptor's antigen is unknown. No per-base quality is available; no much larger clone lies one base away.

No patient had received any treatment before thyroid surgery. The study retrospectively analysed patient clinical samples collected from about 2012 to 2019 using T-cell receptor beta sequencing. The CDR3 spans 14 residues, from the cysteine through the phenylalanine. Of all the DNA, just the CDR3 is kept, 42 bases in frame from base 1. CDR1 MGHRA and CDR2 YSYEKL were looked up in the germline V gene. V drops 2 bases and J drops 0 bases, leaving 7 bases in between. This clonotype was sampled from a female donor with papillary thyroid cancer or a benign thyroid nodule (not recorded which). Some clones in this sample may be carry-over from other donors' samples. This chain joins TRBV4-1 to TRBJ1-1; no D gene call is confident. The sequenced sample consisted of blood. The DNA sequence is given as TGCGCCAGCAGCCAAAGGGATTTGAACACTGAAGCTTTCTTT. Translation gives CASSQRDLNTEAFF.